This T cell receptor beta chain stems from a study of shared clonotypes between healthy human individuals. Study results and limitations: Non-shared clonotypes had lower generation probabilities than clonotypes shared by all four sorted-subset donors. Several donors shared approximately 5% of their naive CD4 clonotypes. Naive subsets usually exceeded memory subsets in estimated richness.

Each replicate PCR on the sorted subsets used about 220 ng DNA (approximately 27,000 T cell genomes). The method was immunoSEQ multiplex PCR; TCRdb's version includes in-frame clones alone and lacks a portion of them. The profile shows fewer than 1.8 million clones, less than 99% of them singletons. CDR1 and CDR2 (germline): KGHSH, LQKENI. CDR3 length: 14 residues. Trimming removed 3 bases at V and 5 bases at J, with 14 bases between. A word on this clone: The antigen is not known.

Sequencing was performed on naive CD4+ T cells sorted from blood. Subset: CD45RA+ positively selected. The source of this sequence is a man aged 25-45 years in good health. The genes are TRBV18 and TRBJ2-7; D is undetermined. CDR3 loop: CASSPSWGRDEQYF. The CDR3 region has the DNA TGTGCCAGCTCACCGTCGTGGGGTCGAGACGAGCAGTACTTC.